This T cell receptor (beta chain) derives from a study of T cells in Graves' hyperthyroidism and ophthalmopathy. Notes on the study in general: Median prediction lead before ophthalmopathy onset was 6.5 months with the model. Blood held most thyroid clonotypes expanded above 0.001 frequency.

Amplification of TCR beta CDR3 regions was performed using RNA transcripts as template. TCR CDR3 underwent first-round RT-PCR with the HTBI primer set. MiXCR was run by TCRdb on the multiplex PCR reads, yielding one entry per CDR3 protein. The repertoire holds hundreds of thousands of distinct CDR3 sequences, with roughly 13% as singletons. Ten or more counts support this clonotype. The antigen is not known. PBMCs were sourced from less than 12 ml fresh peripheral blood. Input material: blood. The receptor comes from a woman in her twenties or thirties with Graves' hyperthyroidism that later progressed to Graves' ophthalmopathy.

The CDR3 DNA follows: TGTGCCATCAGTGAGGCTAGACTAGCGGCATACTATGAGCAGTTCTTC. This sequence encodes CAISEARLAAYYEQFF. This chain uses TRBV10-3 with TRBJ2-1; 9 bases align to TRBD2. Per germline, CDR1 ENHRY and CDR2 SYGVKD. V lost 2 bases to trimming and J lost 8 bases; unmatched junction nucleotides: 10. The CDR3 contains 16 residues.